This T cell receptor (beta chain) derives from a study of cytomegalovirus exposure and HLA in healthy donors. Broader study findings: Productive rates of about 90% or about 30% were seen for most TCR beta V segments in an earlier analysis.

The PCR used 60 Vbeta and 13 Jbeta primers. Sequencing used immunoSEQ multiplex PCR; TCRdb keeps in-frame clones, though not all of them. This table has under 300,000 clones, approximately 91% appearing once. Concerning this clone itself: Antigen unknown.

This clonotype was obtained from a girl aged 2-9 years in good health and CMV-seronegative. Sequencing used PBMCs.

CDR3 in amino acids: CASSDSAGGPNEQFF. In DNA, the CDR3 is TGTGCCAGCAGTGACTCAGCGGGGGGGCCCAATGAGCAGTTCTTC. The rearrangement joins TRBV6-4 to TRBJ2-1; TRBD2 agrees at 10 bases. The CDR3 extends over 15 amino acids. The V and J ends lost 0 bases and 6 bases, in that order; junction bases with no gene match: 2. CDR1 is MRHNA, CDR2 SNTAGT, per germline.